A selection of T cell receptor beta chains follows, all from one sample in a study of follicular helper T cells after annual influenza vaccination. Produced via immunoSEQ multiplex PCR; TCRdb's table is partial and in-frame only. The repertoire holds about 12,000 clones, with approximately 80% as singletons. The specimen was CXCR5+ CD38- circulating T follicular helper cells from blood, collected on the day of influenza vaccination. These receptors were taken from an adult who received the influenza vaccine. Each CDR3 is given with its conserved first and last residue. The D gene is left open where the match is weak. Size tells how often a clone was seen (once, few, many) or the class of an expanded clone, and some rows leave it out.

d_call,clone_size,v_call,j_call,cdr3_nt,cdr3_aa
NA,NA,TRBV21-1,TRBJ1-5,TGTGCCAGCAGCAAAGACAGGCGATGGGACAGCGGTGACAGCAATCAGCCCCAGCATTTT,CASSKDRRWDSGDSNQPQHF
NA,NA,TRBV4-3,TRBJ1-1,TGCGCCAGCAGCCAAGGACCGGGCACTGAAGCTTTCTTT,CASSQGPGTEAFF
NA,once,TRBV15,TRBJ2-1,TGTGCCACCAGCAGGCTTCGCAATGAGCAGTTCTTC,CATSRLRNEQFF
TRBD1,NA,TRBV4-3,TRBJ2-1,TGCGCCAGCAGCCAAGACTTAGGGGGAAACAGGGGGAGTAATGAGCAGTTCTTC,CASSQDLGGNRGSNEQFF
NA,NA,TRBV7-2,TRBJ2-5,TGTGCCAGCAGCTTTTCGGCGGGAGAGACCCAGTACTTC,CASSFSAGETQYF
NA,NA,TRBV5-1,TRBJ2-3,TGCGCCAGCAGCCCACGACCGACAGATACGCAGTATTTT,CASSPRPTDTQYF
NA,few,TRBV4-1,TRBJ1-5,TGCGCCAGCAGCCAAGGACAGGCGAATCAGCCCCAGCATTTT,CASSQGQANQPQHF
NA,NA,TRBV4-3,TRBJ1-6,TGCGCCAGCAGCCAAGGTTGGGACGCAGGGAATAATTCACCCCTCCACTTT,CASSQGWDAGNNSPLHF
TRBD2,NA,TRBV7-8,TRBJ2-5,TGTGCCAGTCGGACTAGCGGGGGAGGCCCCCAAGAGACCCAGTACTTC,CASRTSGGGPQETQYF
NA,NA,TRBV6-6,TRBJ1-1,TGTGCCAGCAGTTACTCCAGGGTTTCTGAAGCTTTCTTT,CASSYSRVSEAFF
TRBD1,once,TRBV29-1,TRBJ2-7,TGCAGCGTCTTATTGAGGACCCGGACAGGGTCTTACGAGCAGTACTTC,CSVLLRTRTGSYEQYF
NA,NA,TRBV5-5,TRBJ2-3,TGTGCCAGCAGCTTGCAGGGTCCCCCAGATACGCAGTATTTT,CASSLQGPPDTQYF
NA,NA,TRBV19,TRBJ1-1,TGTGCCAGTAGTTTCGCCGCCTTAGAGAACACTGAAGCTTTCTTT,CASSFAALENTEAFF
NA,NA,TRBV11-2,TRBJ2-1,TGTGCCAGCAGCCCGGCGGGCTCGAGCTCCTACAATGAGCAGTTCTTC,CASSPAGSSSYNEQFF
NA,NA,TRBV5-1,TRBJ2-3,TGCGCCAGCAGCTTCGAGGCGGTGGGCGGTACGCAGTATTTT,CASSFEAVGGTQYF
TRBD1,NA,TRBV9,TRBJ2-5,TGTGCCAGCAGCGCTGGACAGGGAGGAGAGACCCAGTACTTC,CASSAGQGGETQYF
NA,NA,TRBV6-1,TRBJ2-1,TGTGCCAGCAGTGAACGGGCAGCCTACAATGAGCAGTTCTTC,CASSERAAYNEQFF